The clone carrying this T cell receptor beta chain has only a few counts. Its matching antigen is unknown. The data originate from a study of blood T cells in healthy people across ages. Study summary: Through template switching, about one barcoded beta molecule was captured per two T cells, as measured in model experiments.

The CDR3 consists of 16 residues. The germline gives CDR1 DFQATT, CDR2 SNEGSKA (reference sequence). Study-level findings and limits: Naive T cell percentage showed a strong correlation with TCR beta diversity.

It was with a sample-barcoded 5' primer and a J-beta primer mix that a second PCR of roughly 7 to 11 cycles was run. Every sample gave at least 3 million paired-end reads containing CDR3. TCRdb reprocessed the 5' RACE reads via MiXCR and lists one record per CDR3 protein. There are 700,000 to 800,000 distinct CDR3 sequences in the sample; 43% occur only once, and under 25% lies in the top ten. This TCR was sampled from a woman between 55 and 75 years old in good health. Sample: blood. The chain carries TRBV20-1 and TRBJ2-4, with 8 positions matching TRBD2. DNA for the CDR3: TGCAGCGCTCTCCGTAGCGGGATCCAATCAGGCAACATTCAGTACTTC. Protein product: CSALRSGIQSGNIQYF.